This paragraph covers one T cell receptor beta chain sequence. Its antigen is unidentified. This record comes from a study of T-cell memory formation after mild COVID-19. Study observations and caveats: Mainly in CM and EM were contracting CD4+ clones; CD8+ were in EMRA.

Trimming removed 6 bases at V and 5 bases at J, with 16 bases between. CDR3 length: 14 residues. TCRdb re-called the 5' RACE reads with MiXCR, one entry per CDR3 protein. The repertoire includes about 430,000 distinct CDR3 sequences, 20% to 25% of them detected once, and around 8.1% sits in the top ten. This clonotype was sampled from an adult woman who had mild COVID-19 (a few samples of this study predate the infection). Cell type and time point are not known. The rearrangement uses TRBV12-3 or TRBV12-4 and TRBJ1-1; no clear D. Sequenced sample: PBMCs or a T cell subset sorted from them (not recorded which). CDR3 protein: CASSPDLEGTEAFF. The CDR3 nucleotides read TGTGCCAGCAGCCCAGATCTTGAGGGTACTGAAGCTTTCTTT.